This is a list of T cell receptor beta chains from one sample in a study of blood T cell repertoires in COVID-19. Using immunoSEQ multiplex PCR, the repertoire was profiled, and TCRdb retains in-frame clones only, with some absent. The table shows some 220,000 clones, with around four fifths occurring only once. Sequenced material: peripheral blood. These receptors all stem from a man aged 50 to 59 with acute or convalescent COVID-19. The CDR3 runs from the conserved cysteine through the conserved F or W. D genes are given only for firm matches. Not all rows give a size; the values are once, few, many and, for expanded clones, a class.

j_call clone_size d_call v_call cdr3_aa cdr3_nt
TRBJ1-4 once . TRBV5-1 CASSDPHGGGEKLFF TGCGCCAGCAGCGATCCCCACGGGGGAGGTGAAAAACTGTTTTTT
TRBJ2-1 once TRBD2 TRBV27 CASSLARGWDEQFF TGTGCCAGCAGTTTAGCGCGGGGGTGGGATGAGCAGTTCTTC
TRBJ2-7 . TRBD1 TRBV28 CASMRTGTRREQYF TGTGCCAGCATGCGGACAGGGACCCGCCGGGAGCAGTACTTC
TRBJ2-3 . TRBD2 TRBV9 CASSENLAGDTDTQYF TGTGCCAGCAGCGAAAATCTAGCGGGGGACACAGATACGCAGTATTTT
TRBJ1-3 few . TRBV18 CASSIESGNTIYF TGTGCCAGCTCAATAGAGTCTGGAAACACCATATATTTT
TRBJ2-6 once TRBD2 TRBV29-1 CSVEASGRSGANVLTF TGCAGCGTTGAAGCGAGCGGGAGGTCTGGGGCCAACGTCCTGACTTTC
TRBJ2-1 . TRBD1 TRBV6-5 CASSWDRRDNEQFF TGTGCCAGCAGCTGGGACAGGAGAGACAATGAGCAGTTCTTC
TRBJ2-7 . TRBD2 TRBV6-2/TRBV6-3 CASSSGLATEQYF TGTGCCAGCAGTTCCGGACTAGCAACCGAGCAGTACTTC
TRBJ2-1 . . TRBV5-1 CASSLGATGFYNEQFF TGCGCCAGCAGCTTGGGGGCAACAGGGTTTTACAATGAGCAGTTCTTC
TRBJ1-3 . TRBD1 TRBV20-1 CSASQGEAGNTIYF TGCAGTGCTAGTCAGGGGGAAGCTGGAAACACCATATATTTT
TRBJ1-1 . . TRBV7-2 CASSLGLDRFAFF TGTGCCAGCAGCTTAGGACTCGACAGATTCGCTTTCTTT
TRBJ2-1 . TRBD2 TRBV7-3 CASSQDGGAVGEQFF TGTGCCAGCAGCCAGGACGGGGGGGCAGTCGGTGAGCAGTTCTTC
TRBJ2-7 . . TRBV7-7 CASSLGAGSYYEQYF TGTGCTAGCAGCTTAGGAGCGGGCAGCTACTACGAGCAGTACTTC
TRBJ1-5 once . TRBV18 CASSSSGTQGNQPQHF TGTGCCAGCTCATCCTCCGGGACACAAGGTAATCAGCCCCAGCATTTT
TRBJ2-7 few TRBD2 TRBV2 CASRGTSGFYSYEQYF TGTGCCAGCAGGGGGACTAGCGGGTTTTACTCCTACGAGCAGTACTTC
TRBJ2-7 . TRBD1 TRBV6-5 CASSSPGQGIYEQYF TGTGCCAGCAGTTCTCCGGGACAGGGAATTTACGAGCAGTACTTC
TRBJ2-7 . TRBD2 TRBV7-6 CASSTGGGPDEQYF TGTGCCAGCAGCACGGGCGGGGGGCCCGACGAGCAGTACTTC
TRBJ2-3 . TRBD2 TRBV20-1 CSASSAGTILTDTQYF TGCAGTGCTAGTAGTGCCGGGACTATCCTCACAGATACGCAGTATTTT
TRBJ2-7 . . TRBV6-5 CASSGHGRAPYEQYF TGTGCCAGCAGCGGGCATGGCAGGGCCCCCTACGAGCAGTACTTC
TRBJ2-1 . TRBD1 TRBV11-3 CASSLDPRDRGNNEQFF TGTGCCAGCAGCTTAGATCCCCGGGACAGGGGCAACAATGAGCAGTTCTTC
TRBJ1-2 . . TRBV10-2 CASYVTNYGYTF TGCGCCAGCTACGTCACAAACTATGGCTACACCTTC
TRBJ2-1 . . TRBV9 CASSVGGGYNEQFF TGTGCCAGCAGCGTAGGGGGCGGATACAATGAGCAGTTCTTC
TRBJ1-2 . . TRBV5-4 CASSPIRDDYGYTF TGTGCCAGCAGCCCGATACGCGATGACTATGGCTACACCTTC
TRBJ2-5 . . TRBV5-6 CASSLEQNNLKETQYF TGTGCCAGCAGCTTGGAACAGAATAACCTAAAAGAGACCCAGTACTTC
TRBJ1-2 . . TRBV6-6 CASTPTWGGYGYTF TGTGCCAGCACACCAACTTGGGGGGGCTATGGCTACACCTTC